This T cell receptor (beta chain) was recovered during a study of CXCR3-negative and CXCR3-positive naive CD8 T cells. Broader study findings: High diversity, comparable across both naive subsets, contrasted with much lower diversity in memory CD8+ cells.

Germline CDR1 reads DFQATT; CDR2 reads SNEGSKA (reference sequence). The CDR3 is made up of 15 amino acids. The libraries of TRB cDNA were constructed through 5' RACE using UMI labels. TCRdb re-called the 5' RACE reads and gives one entry per CDR3 protein, without DNA. The sample table sets out about 62,000 distinct CDR3 sequences. In the case of this clonotype: Antigen specificity is unknown.

V and J are TRBV20-1 and TRBJ2-2; the TCRdb call, TRBD1, lacks DNA for checking. The TCR originated in a human donor in good health. Some clones in this sample may be carry-over from other donors' samples. Sequences were obtained from naive CXCR3- CD8+ T cells from blood. This sample's subset: CD45RO-CCR7+CD27+CD95- naive CD8+ T cells lacking CXCR3 (TNR3-). CDR3 residues: CSARDRGQGSGEQFF.